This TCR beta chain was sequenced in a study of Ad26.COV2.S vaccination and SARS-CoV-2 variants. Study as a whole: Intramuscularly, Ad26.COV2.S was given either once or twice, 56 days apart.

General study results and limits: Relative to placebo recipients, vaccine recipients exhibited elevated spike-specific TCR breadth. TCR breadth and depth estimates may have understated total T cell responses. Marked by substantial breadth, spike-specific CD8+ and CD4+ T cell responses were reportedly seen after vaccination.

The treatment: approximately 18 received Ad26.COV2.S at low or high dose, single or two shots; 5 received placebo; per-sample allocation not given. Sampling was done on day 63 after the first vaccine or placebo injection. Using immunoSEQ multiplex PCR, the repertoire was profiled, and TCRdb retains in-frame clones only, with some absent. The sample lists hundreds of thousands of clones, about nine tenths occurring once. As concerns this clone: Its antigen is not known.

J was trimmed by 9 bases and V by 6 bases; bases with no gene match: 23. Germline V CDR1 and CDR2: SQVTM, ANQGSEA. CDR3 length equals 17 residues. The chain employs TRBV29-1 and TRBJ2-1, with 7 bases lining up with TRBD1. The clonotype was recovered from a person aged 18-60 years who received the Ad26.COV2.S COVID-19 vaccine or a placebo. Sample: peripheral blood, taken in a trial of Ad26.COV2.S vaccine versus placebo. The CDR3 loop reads CSVPRFKDRVASGEQFF. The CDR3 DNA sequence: TGCAGCGTCCCGCGATTTAAAGACAGGGTGGCAAGTGGTGAGCAGTTCTTC.